The 31 T cell receptor beta chains listed next were all sequenced from one sample in a study of regulatory T cells in long-lasting Graves disease. Stated time point: newly diagnosed GD, antithyroid drugs for less than 3 months. TCR sequences were obtained from RNA taken from PBMCs. iRepertoire HTBI primers and Arm-PCR of CDR3 regions built TCR beta libraries. TCRdb called the multiplex PCR reads again in MiXCR, with one record for every CDR3 protein. The sample gives about 400,000 distinct CDR3 sequences, 15% of which show up once; roughly 7.7% is in the top ten. The data were also submitted as part of a second study, on T cells in Graves' hyperthyroidism and ophthalmopathy.

Material: peripheral blood mononuclear cells (PBMCs), obtained at new diagnosis, from a patient treated with antithyroid drugs. All receptors derive from a woman aged 35 to 49 with Graves disease.

This clonotype was seen more than once but under ten times. The chain recombines TRBV14 with TRBJ2-3; D remains unclear. The CDR3 spans 15 residues. Germline CDR1 reads SGHDN; CDR2 reads FVKESK. Trimming stripped 3 bases from V and 2 bases from J, with 12 bases between. The CDR3 sequence: CASSHLGIFTDTQYF. The CDR3 nucleotides are TGTGCCAGCAGCCACTTAGGGATCTTCACAGATACGCAGTATTTT.

In the case of this clonotype: A much larger clone sits a single nucleotide away, making a read error possible. J is TRBJ2-1 and V is TRBV18, with 8 bases matching TRBD2. This CDR3 contains 14 residues. CDR1 and CDR2 (germline): KGHSH, LQKENI. The CDR3 nucleotides read TGTGCCAGCTCACCTGGGACTAGGTCCAGTGAGCAGCTCTTC. Its translation is CASSPGTRSSEQLF.

In regard to this clonotype: A much larger clone lies a single base off, so this may be a read error. The gene calls are TRBV28 and TRBJ1-5; 11 bases are shared with TRBD1. Germline V CDR1 and CDR2: MDHEN, SYDVKM. The CDR3 loop spans 16 amino acids. The CDR3 DNA is TGTGCCAGCAGGGGACCTCGGACAGGGGGCTTGGAGCCCCAGGATTTT. Amino acid sequence: CASRGPRTGGLEPQDF. Supplemented by reference TRBV28 and TRBJ1-5, the full variable domain reads DVKVTQSSRYLVKRTGEKVFLECVQDMDHENMFWYRQDPGLGLRLIYFSYDVKMKEKGDIPEGYSVSREKKERFSLILESASTNQTSMYLCASRGPRTGGLEPQDFGDGTRLSIL.

This clonotype has more than one count but fewer than ten. This rearrangement joins TRBV12-3 or TRBV12-4 to TRBJ2-4; weak D call: TRBD2 (5 bases). The V and J ends lost 1 base and 6 bases respectively, with 16 bases between them. CDR3 length: 16 residues. The CDR3 loop is CASSLGLSGIGNIQYF. In DNA form, the CDR3 reads TGTGCCAGCAGTTTAGGCTTGTCCGGGATAGGAAACATTCAGTACTTC.

In this sample, this clonotype turned up a few times. The rearrangement links TRBV19 to TRBJ2-2, with 7 bases lining up with TRBD1. This CDR3 has 15 amino acids. Germline assignment: CDR1 LNHDA and CDR2 SQIVND (reference sequence). The V and J ends lost 5 bases and 5 bases, in that order; junction bases with no gene match: 8. CDR3 amino acids: CASSVGSRGTGELFF. DNA of the CDR3: TGTGCCAGTAGTGTCGGTAGCAGGGGGACCGGGGAGCTGTTTTTT.

There are a few counts of this clonotype. The rearrangement joins TRBV6-5 to TRBJ2-3; TRBD1 is a possible D gene (6 bases). V lost 4 bases, J lost 6 bases, and 14 bases lay in between. The V gene's germline CDR1 is MNHEY and CDR2 SVGAGI. The CDR3 loop spans 14 amino acids. DNA for the CDR3: TGTGCCAGCAGTTCCGGGACACCACTGGATACGCAGTATTTT. Translating it yields CASSSGTPLDTQYF.

This clonotype was detected ten times or more. The chain is built from TRBV28 and TRBJ1-5; no firm D call. The ends were cut back, 3 bases at V and 0 bases at J, with 12 bases in the middle. Per the germline V gene, CDR1 is MDHEN and CDR2 is SYDVKM. The CDR3 runs to 16 residues. The CDR3 loop is CASSFKSPNSNQPQHF. CDR3 nucleotide sequence: TGTGCCAGCAGTTTTAAGTCGCCTAATAGCAATCAGCCCCAGCATTTT.

In its sample, this clonotype was seen a few times. One junction end disagrees with the germline gene, perhaps due to a read error. The CDR3 nucleotides are TGTGCCAGCAGCGACGAGGACAGGGTCTTTTACAATGGGCAGTTCTTC. It is translated as CASSDEDRVFYNGQFF. V usage is TRBV5-5 and J usage is TRBJ2-1; 8 bases line up with TRBD1. Germline lookup yields CDR1 SGHKS and CDR2 YYEKEE (reference sequence). This CDR3 region has 16 residues.

Points on this clonotype: This clone may be a read error of a much larger clone one base away. The V and J genes are TRBV7-9 and TRBJ2-5; D is unresolved. This CDR3 has 10 residues. The germline gives CDR1 SEHNR, CDR2 FQNEAQ (reference sequence). The CDR3, as DNA: TGTGCCGGCAGCCATGAGACCCAGTACTTC. Translating it yields CAGSHETQYF.

On this clonotype itself: Possible read error: a much larger clone is one base away. The J gene is TRBJ2-2, the V gene TRBV4-2; a possible D gene is TRBD2 (5 bases). Germline CDR1 LGHNA, CDR2 YNFKEQ. This CDR3 spans 14 amino acids. CDR3 amino acids: CASSQDSRTGEPFF. The DNA for the CDR3 is TGTGCCAGCAGCCAAGATTCCAGGACCGGGGAGCCGTTTTTT.

The table lists this clonotype with many counts. The chain couples TRBV20-1 to TRBJ2-1, with 9 positions matching TRBD2. The CDR3 totals 17 residues. J gave up 0 bases and V 0 bases, and 6 bases lay outside the gene matches. Looked up from germline, CDR1 is DFQATT and CDR2 is SNEGSKA (reference sequence). The CDR3: CSARDGGGRASYNEQFF. The CDR3 region has the DNA TGCAGTGCTAGAGATGGGGGCGGGAGGGCCTCCTACAATGAGCAGTTCTTC.

This clonotype was picked up a small number of times. J is TRBJ2-7 and V is TRBV3-1; 11 bases are shared with TRBD2. V shed 1 base, J shed 5 bases, and the junction held 1 base outside the gene matches. This CDR3 has 14 residues. In germline, CDR1 is LGHDT, CDR2 YNNKEL (reference sequence). CDR3 in DNA: TGTGCCAGCAGCCAAGGACTAGCGGGAAACGAGCAGTACTTC. This gives the protein CASSQGLAGNEQYF.

Ten or more counts support this clonotype. V gene TRBV28 combines with J gene TRBJ2-7, with TRBD1 matching 7 bases. This CDR3 has 15 amino acids. Trimming cost V 4 bases and J 0 bases; bases outside gene matches: 6. Germline V gene lookup returns CDR1 MDHEN and CDR2 SYDVKM. The CDR3 spells CASSSPAGGSYEQYF. The CDR3 DNA reads TGTGCCAGCAGTTCCCCTGCAGGGGGCTCCTACGAGCAGTACTTC.

As for this clonotype: A read error is possible here, since a much larger clone lies one base away. The chain employs TRBV10-3 and TRBJ2-1, with 8 positions matching TRBD1. The CDR3 consists of 14 residues. The ends lost 0 bases at V and 11 bases at J; junction bases unmatched: 6. Germline V gene lookup returns CDR1 ENHRY and CDR2 SYGVKD. CDR3: CAISESLTGEKQFF. Here the CDR3 DNA reads TGTGCCATCAGTGAGTCCTTGACAGGGGAGAAGCAGTTCTTC.

Notes on this clonotype: A much more abundant neighbour one base away suggests this may be a read error. This chain connects TRBV7-9 to TRBJ2-3, with 8 nucleotides matching TRBD2. The ends lost 2 bases at V and 3 bases at J; junction bases unmatched: 10. Per the germline V gene, CDR1 is SEHNR and CDR2 is FQNEAQ (reference sequence). The CDR3 spans 17 residues. The CDR3 is CASSLSSPAGETDTQYF. For the CDR3, the DNA is TGTGCCAGCAGCTTATCCTCTCCAGCGGGAGAAACAGATACGCAGTATTTT.

V usage is TRBV30 and J usage is TRBJ2-3, with TRBD2 identical over 11 bases. Per germline, CDR1 GTSNPN and CDR2 SVGIG (reference sequence). Trimming removed 3 bases from V and 4 bases from J; junction bases left unmatched: 6. This CDR3 contains 15 residues. The DNA of the CDR3 is TGTGCCTGGAGCGCTAGCGGGAGGAATCCAGATACGCAGTATTTT. It is translated as CAWSASGRNPDTQYF.

This clonotype occurred a few times. The chain uses TRBV20-1 and TRBJ2-7, with D possibly being TRBD2 (6 bases). Germline CDR1 and CDR2: DFQATT and SNEGSKA (reference sequence). The V and J ends lost 0 bases and 7 bases respectively, with 19 bases between them. The CDR3 runs 15 residues. The CDR3 sequence is CSAREFGGTVGEQYF. The CDR3 bases are TGCAGTGCTAGAGAATTTGGCGGGACGGTCGGGGAGCAGTACTTC.

This clonotype was detected many times. This rearrangement joins TRBV11-1 to TRBJ2-2; unclear D gene. Germline-derived CDR1 and CDR2 are SGHAT and FQDESV (reference sequence). V lost 4 bases to trimming and J lost 4 bases, with 10 bases between them. The length of the CDR3 is 14 residues. This CDR3 is CASSYMGSTGELFF. In DNA, the CDR3 is TGTGCCAGCAGCTATATGGGTTCCACCGGGGAGCTGTTTTTT.

This clonotype was counted between two and nine times. This chain joins TRBV27 and TRBJ2-1; D not resolved. Germline V gene data show CDR1 as MNHEY and CDR2 as SMNVEV (reference sequence). CDR3 size: 14 residues. Trimming shortened V by 0 bases and J by 5 bases, and 8 bases separated the two germline ends. CDR3 DNA sequence: TGTGCCAGCAGTTTATCGAGAAGCGACAATGAGCAGTTCTTC. This sequence encodes CASSLSRSDNEQFF.

The count of this clonotype is one. The chain links TRBV11-3 to TRBJ1-2, with 9 bases fitting TRBD1. The CDR3 runs to 16 residues. The V gene end was trimmed by 5 bases and the J gene end by 0 bases; junction bases not matched to a gene: 7. CDR1 is SGHNT, CDR2 YENEEA, per germline. CDR3 coding DNA: TGTGCCAGCAGCCCCCGGGACAGGGAGGCTAACTATGGCTACACCTTC. It is translated as CASSPRDREANYGYTF.

V usage is TRBV7-6 and J usage is TRBJ2-5; 7 nucleotides agree with TRBD1. Germline trimming cut 0 bases from V and 4 bases from J; bases unmatched to any gene: 8. This CDR3 region has 16 residues. Germline CDR1 and CDR2: SGHVS and FNYEAQ. The CDR3 DNA follows: TGTGCCAGCAGCTTAGCGATTCACGCAGGGGGAGAGACCCAGTACTTC. Encoded protein: CASSLAIHAGGETQYF.

CDR3 sequence: CAISESNYHSYNEQFF. The CDR3 DNA sequence: TGTGCCATCAGTGAGTCGAACTACCACTCCTACAATGAGCAGTTCTTC. The genes are TRBV10-3 and TRBJ2-1; D unclear. The V gene lost 0 bases and the J gene lost 0 bases, with 9 bases spanning the gap. CDR3 length: 16 amino acids. The germline V gene has CDR1 ENHRY and CDR2 SYGVKD.

This clonotype was detected ten times or more. V gene TRBV6-1 combines with J gene TRBJ1-2; 9 nucleotides line up with TRBD1. Germline V gives CDR1 MNHNS, CDR2 SASEGT. The junction had 15 bases not matched to a gene; V was cut back by 5 bases and J by 5 bases. The CDR3 has 17 residues. The CDR3 reads CASSLSHLTGGEYGYTF. CDR3 in DNA: TGTGCCAGCAGTCTATCTCATTTGACAGGGGGTGAATATGGCTACACCTTC.

At least ten counts were recorded for this clonotype. The rearrangement uses TRBV5-1 and TRBJ2-1; possibly TRBD2 for D (6 bases). Trimming pared 1 base from V and 8 bases from J, leaving 13 bases between. CDR1 SGHRS and CDR2 YFSETQ come from the germline V gene. The CDR3 length is 14 residues. This CDR3 reads CASSLTGAVDEQFF. The CDR3 DNA reads as TGCGCCAGCAGCTTGACGGGAGCCGTAGATGAGCAGTTCTTC. Supplemented by reference TRBV5-1 and TRBJ2-1, the full variable domain reads KAGVTQTPRYLIKTRGQQVTLSCSPISGHRSVSWYQQTPGQGLQFLFEYFSETQRNKGNFPGRFSGRQFSNSRSEMNVSTLELGDSALYLCASSLTGAVDEQFFGPGTRLTVL.

This clonotype has a handful of counts. The rearrangement uses TRBV6-1 and TRBJ2-7; 16 nucleotides match TRBD2. Germline CDR1 and CDR2: MNHNS and SASEGT. V trimming: 8 bases; J trimming: 4 bases; junction bases outside the gene matches: 2. The CDR3 totals 14 residues. The CDR3 DNA sequence: TGTGCCAGCGGGACTAGCGGGAGGGGATACGAGCAGTACTTC. Protein: CASGTSGRGYEQYF.

This clonotype was seen a single time. V and J are TRBV20-1 and TRBJ2-3; D uncertain. Germline values: CDR1 DFQATT, CDR2 SNEGSKA (reference sequence). V lost 3 bases and J 6 bases, leaving 10 bases between the germline ends. This CDR3 has 12 residues. CDR3 coding DNA: TGCAGTGCTAGCCCGAGTATGGATACGCAGTATTTT. It codes for CSASPSMDTQYF.

This chain's CDR3 is CASTLGDSYGYTF. The CDR3 DNA follows: TGTGCCAGCACCCTTGGGGACAGCTATGGCTACACCTTC. V usage is TRBV28 and J usage is TRBJ1-2, with 7 positions matching TRBD1. Germline CDR1 reads MDHEN; CDR2 reads SYDVKM. The CDR3 length is 13 residues. The ends lost 7 bases at V and 4 bases at J; junction bases unmatched: 6.

Only a few counts were recorded for this clonotype. The chain recombines TRBV4-3 with TRBJ2-1, with TRBD2 as a possible D gene (6 bases). With 5 bases removed from V and 4 bases from J, the gap between germline ends came to 21 bases. CDR1 is LGHNA, CDR2 YSLEER, per germline. The CDR3 runs 17 residues. The CDR3 spells CASSVTSPSSAYNEQFF. The CDR3 region has the DNA TGCGCCAGCAGCGTAACTAGCCCCTCATCAGCGTACAATGAGCAGTTCTTC.

This clonotype has at least ten counts. The chain joins TRBV19 to TRBJ2-3, with D perhaps TRBD1 (6 bases). Trimming cost V 5 bases and J 0 bases, with 18 bases left between them. Germline V gene lookup returns CDR1 LNHDA and CDR2 SQIVND (reference sequence). CDR3 size: 17 residues. The DNA of the CDR3 is TGTGCCAGTAGTGCCGGACCACCAGGGGCTAGCACAGATACGCAGTATTTT. It codes for CASSAGPPGASTDTQYF.

There are many counts of this clonotype. This chain links TRBV20-1 with TRBJ2-3, with TRBD2 matching over 13 bases. This CDR3 has 16 amino acids. Germline V gene data show CDR1 as DFQATT and CDR2 as SNEGSKA (reference sequence). Trimming took 4 bases from V and 2 from J; bases not matched to a gene: 6. CDR3 amino acids: CSATGTSGVPTDTQYF. The DNA of the CDR3 is TGCAGTGCTACCGGGACTAGCGGGGTTCCCACAGATACGCAGTATTTT.

This clonotype was counted a few times. The rearrangement uses TRBV4-3 and TRBJ1-2; D is perhaps TRBD1 (6 bases). The germline CDR1 and CDR2 sequences are LGHNA and YSLEER. Trimming removed 0 bases at V and 5 bases at J, with 13 bases between. The CDR3 is made up of 15 amino acids. The CDR3 bases are TGCGCCAGCAGCCAAGAGGGAATAGGGGGTTATGGCTACACCTTC. As protein: CASSQEGIGGYGYTF.